The 5 T cell receptor beta chains below come from one sample, sequenced in a study of blood T cell repertoires in COVID-19. Profiled with immunoSEQ multiplex PCR; TCRdb holds only in-frame clones, not every one. The sample gives some 210,000 clones, approximately 80% of which show up once; about 4.3% is in the top ten. The sample taken for sequencing was PBMCs or T cells enriched from blood (not recorded which). The origin of the receptors is a man younger than 40 with acute COVID-19.

The rearrangement links TRBV4-1 to TRBJ2-3; 11 nucleotides line up with TRBD2. V was pared by 1 base and J by 0 bases, with 6 bases of the junction left unmatched. The CDR3 has 18 residues. Per the germline V gene, CDR1 is MGHRA and CDR2 is YSYEKL. This CDR3 is CASSQGASGGPSTDTQYF. The CDR3 DNA reads as TGCGCCAGCAGCCAAGGAGCTAGCGGGGGGCCAAGCACAGATACGCAGTATTTT.

The V and J genes are TRBV20-1 and TRBJ1-2, with unresolved D. Germline V gene sequence: CDR1 DFQATT, CDR2 SNEGSKA (reference sequence). The CDR3 is 10 amino acids. V was pared by 4 bases and J by 14 bases, with 14 bases between. The CDR3 reads CSAKDGVETF. In DNA, the CDR3 is TGCAGTGCTAAGGACGGGGTGGAGACCTTC.

The gene calls are TRBV13 and TRBJ1-1; D may be TRBD1 (6 bases). The CDR3 consists of 14 residues. V shed 5 bases and J shed 2 bases, with 12 bases lying between them. The germline CDR1 and CDR2 sequences are PRHDT and FYEKMQ (reference sequence). The CDR3 loop reads CASSPRGANTEAFF. CDR3 sequence (DNA): TGTGCCAGCAGCCCCCGGGGGGCAAACACTGAAGCTTTCTTT.

The sample holds a few counts of this clone. CDR3 in DNA: TGTGCCAGCAGTGGATGGGGGGGCTCTGGAAACACCATATATTTT. This sequence encodes CASSGWGGSGNTIYF. The chain couples TRBV2 to TRBJ1-3; possible D gene TRBD1, 5 bases. This CDR3 contains 15 residues. Per germline, CDR1 SNHLY and CDR2 FYNNEI. The V gene lost 4 bases and the J gene lost 0 bases, with 10 bases spanning the gap.

The chain uses TRBV6-5 and TRBJ2-1; TRBD2 agrees at 10 bases. CDR1 is MNHEY, CDR2 SVGAGI, per germline. The CDR3 extends over 15 amino acids. V trimming: 7 bases; J trimming: 4 bases; junction bases outside the gene matches: 7. The CDR3 loop is CASTTAGGLYNEQFF. Written as DNA, the CDR3 is TGTGCCAGCACCACAGCGGGGGGGCTTTACAATGAGCAGTTCTTC.